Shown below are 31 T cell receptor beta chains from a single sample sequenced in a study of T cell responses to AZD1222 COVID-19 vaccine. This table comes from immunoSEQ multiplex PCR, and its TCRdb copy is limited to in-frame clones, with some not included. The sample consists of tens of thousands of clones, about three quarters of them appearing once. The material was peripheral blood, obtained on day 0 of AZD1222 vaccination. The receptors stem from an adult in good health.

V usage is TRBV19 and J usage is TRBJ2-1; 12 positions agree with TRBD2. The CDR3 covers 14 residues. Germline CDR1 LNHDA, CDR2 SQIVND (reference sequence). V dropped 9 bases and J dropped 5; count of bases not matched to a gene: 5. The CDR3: CARLAGGSHNEQFF. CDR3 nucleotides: TGTGCCAGGCTAGCGGGAGGGTCCCACAATGAGCAGTTCTTC.

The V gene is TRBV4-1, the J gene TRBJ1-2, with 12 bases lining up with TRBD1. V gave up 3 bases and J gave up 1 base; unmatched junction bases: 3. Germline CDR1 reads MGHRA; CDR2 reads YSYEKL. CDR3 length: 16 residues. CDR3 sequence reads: CASSQGTGGGNYGYTF. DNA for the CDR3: TGCGCCAGCAGCCAGGGGACAGGGGGCGGTAACTATGGCTACACCTTC.

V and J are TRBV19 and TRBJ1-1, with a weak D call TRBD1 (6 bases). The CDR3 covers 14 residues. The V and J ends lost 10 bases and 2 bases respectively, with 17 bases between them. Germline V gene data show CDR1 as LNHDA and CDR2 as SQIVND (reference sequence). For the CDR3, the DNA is TGTGCCACGAAACGTCAGGGGTCCAACACTGAAGCTTTCTTT. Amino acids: CATKRQGSNTEAFF.

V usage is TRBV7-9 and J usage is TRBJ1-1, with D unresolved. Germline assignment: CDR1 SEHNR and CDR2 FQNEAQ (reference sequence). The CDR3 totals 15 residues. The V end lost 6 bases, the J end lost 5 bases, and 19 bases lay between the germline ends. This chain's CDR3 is CASREWEVWRTEAFF. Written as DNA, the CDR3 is TGTGCCAGCAGGGAATGGGAGGTTTGGAGGACTGAAGCTTTCTTT. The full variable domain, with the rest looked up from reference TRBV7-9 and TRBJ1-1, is DTGVSQNPRHKITKRGQNVTFRCDPISEHNRLYWYRQTLGQGPEFLTYFQNEAQLEKSRLLSDRFSAERPKGSFSTLEIQRTEQGDSAMYLCASREWEVWRTEAFFGQGTRLTVV.

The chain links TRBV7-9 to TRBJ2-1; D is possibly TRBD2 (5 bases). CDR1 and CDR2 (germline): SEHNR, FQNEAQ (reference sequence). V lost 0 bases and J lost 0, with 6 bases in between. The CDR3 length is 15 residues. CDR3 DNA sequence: TGTGCCAGCAGCTTAGCAGGGAGCTCCTACAATGAGCAGTTCTTC. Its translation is CASSLAGSSYNEQFF.

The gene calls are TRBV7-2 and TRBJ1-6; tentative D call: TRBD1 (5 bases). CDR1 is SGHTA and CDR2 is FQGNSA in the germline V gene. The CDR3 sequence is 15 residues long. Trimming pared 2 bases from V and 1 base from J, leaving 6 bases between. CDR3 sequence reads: CASSLQGSYNSPLHF. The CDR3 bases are TGTGCCAGCAGCTTACAGGGTTCCTATAATTCACCCCTCCACTTT.

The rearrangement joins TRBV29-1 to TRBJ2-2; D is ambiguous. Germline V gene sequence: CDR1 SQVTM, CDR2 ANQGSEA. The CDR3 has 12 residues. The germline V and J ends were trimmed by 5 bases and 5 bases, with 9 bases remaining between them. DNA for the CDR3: TGCAGCGTTACCACTTGGACCGGGGAGCTGTTTTTT. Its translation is CSVTTWTGELFF.

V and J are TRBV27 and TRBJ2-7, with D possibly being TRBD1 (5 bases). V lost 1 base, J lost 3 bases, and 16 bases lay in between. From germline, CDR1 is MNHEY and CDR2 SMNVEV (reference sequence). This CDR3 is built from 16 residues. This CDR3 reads CASSLFFRPGNYEQYF. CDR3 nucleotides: TGTGCCAGCAGTTTATTTTTCCGTCCAGGGAACTACGAGCAGTACTTC.

The CDR3 region is CASSLAGQKNTEAFF. For the CDR3, the DNA is TGCGCCAGCAGCTTGGCCGGGCAGAAGAACACTGAAGCTTTCTTT. This chain uses TRBV5-1 with TRBJ1-1; no definite D call. Trimming removed 0 bases from V and 1 base from J, with 10 bases in between. CDR3 length: 15 residues. CDR1 and CDR2 from the germline V gene are SGHRS and YFSETQ.

CDR3 DNA: TGCGCCAGCAGCTGGGACAGTGGAAACACCATATATTTT. It yields the protein CASSWDSGNTIYF. This chain connects TRBV5-1 to TRBJ1-3; 7 nucleotides agree with TRBD1. There are 13 residues in the CDR3. Germline V lookup: CDR1 SGHRS, CDR2 YFSETQ. V lost 3 bases, J lost 3 bases, and 0 bases stayed unmatched.

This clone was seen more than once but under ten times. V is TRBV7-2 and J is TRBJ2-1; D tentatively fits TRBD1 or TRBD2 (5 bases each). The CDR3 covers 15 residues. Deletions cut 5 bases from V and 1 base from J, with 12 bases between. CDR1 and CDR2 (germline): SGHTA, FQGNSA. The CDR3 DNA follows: TGTGCCAGCAGCGTAGGGACGGATTCCTACAATGAGCAGTTCTTC. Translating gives CASSVGTDSYNEQFF. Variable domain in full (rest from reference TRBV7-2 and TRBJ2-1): GAGVSQSPSNKVTEKGKDVELRCDPISGHTALYWYRQSLGQGLEFLIYFQGNSAPDKSGLPSDRFSAERTGGSVSTLTIQRTQQEDSAVYLCASSVGTDSYNEQFFGPGTRLTVL.

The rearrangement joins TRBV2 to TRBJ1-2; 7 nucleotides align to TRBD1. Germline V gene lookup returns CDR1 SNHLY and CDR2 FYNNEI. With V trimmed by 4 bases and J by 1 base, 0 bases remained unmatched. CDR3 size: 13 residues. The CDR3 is CASSGDSNYGYTF. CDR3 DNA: TGTGCCAGCAGTGGGGACAGTAACTATGGCTACACCTTC.

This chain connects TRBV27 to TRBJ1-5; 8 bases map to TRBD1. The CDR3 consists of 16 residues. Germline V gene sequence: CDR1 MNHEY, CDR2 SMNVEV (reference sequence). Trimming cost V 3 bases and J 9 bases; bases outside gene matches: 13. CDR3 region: CASSFMGSGGPRPQHF. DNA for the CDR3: TGTGCCAGCAGTTTCATGGGGTCAGGGGGCCCGAGGCCCCAGCATTTT.

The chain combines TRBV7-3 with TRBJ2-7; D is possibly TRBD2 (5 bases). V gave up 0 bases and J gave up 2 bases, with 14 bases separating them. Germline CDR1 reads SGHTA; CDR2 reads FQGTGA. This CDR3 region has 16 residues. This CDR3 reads CASSLTGAARPYEQYF. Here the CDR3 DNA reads TGTGCCAGCAGCTTAACGGGAGCGGCCAGACCCTACGAGCAGTACTTC.

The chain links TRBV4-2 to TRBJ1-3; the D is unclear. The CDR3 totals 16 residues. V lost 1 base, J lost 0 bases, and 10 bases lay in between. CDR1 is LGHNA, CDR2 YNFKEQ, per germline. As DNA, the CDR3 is TGTGCCAGCAGCCAAGGGACTCAGATCTCTGGAAACACCATATATTTT. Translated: CASSQGTQISGNTIYF.

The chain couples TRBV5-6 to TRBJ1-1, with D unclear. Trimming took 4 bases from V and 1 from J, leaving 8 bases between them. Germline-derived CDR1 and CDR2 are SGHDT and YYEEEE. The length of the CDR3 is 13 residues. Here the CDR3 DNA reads TGTGCCAGCAGCCACCCTCCGAACACTGAAGCTTTCTTT. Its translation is CASSHPPNTEAFF.

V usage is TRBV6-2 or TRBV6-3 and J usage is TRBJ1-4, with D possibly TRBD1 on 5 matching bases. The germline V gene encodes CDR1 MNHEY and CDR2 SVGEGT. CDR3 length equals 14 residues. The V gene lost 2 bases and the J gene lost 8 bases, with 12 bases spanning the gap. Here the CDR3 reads CASSYGEWGEKLFF. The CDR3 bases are TGTGCCAGCAGTTACGGGGAATGGGGCGAAAAACTGTTTTTT.

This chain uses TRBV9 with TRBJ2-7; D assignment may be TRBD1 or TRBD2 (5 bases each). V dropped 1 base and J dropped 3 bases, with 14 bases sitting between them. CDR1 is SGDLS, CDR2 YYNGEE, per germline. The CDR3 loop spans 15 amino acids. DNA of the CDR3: TGTGCCAGCAGCGTACAGACGGGACCAAACTACGAGCAGTACTTC. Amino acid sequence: CASSVQTGPNYEQYF.

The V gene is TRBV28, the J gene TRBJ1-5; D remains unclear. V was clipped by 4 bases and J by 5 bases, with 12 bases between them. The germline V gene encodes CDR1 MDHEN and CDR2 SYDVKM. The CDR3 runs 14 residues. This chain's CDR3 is CASSWAGSDQPQHF. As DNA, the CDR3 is TGTGCCAGCAGTTGGGCGGGGAGCGATCAGCCCCAGCATTTT.

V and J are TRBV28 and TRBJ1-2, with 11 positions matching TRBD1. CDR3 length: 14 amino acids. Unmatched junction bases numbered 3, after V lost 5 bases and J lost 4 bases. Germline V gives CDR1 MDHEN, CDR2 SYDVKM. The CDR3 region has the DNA TGTGCCAGCAGTGTAGGACAGGGGGCCTATGGCTACACCTTC. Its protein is CASSVGQGAYGYTF.

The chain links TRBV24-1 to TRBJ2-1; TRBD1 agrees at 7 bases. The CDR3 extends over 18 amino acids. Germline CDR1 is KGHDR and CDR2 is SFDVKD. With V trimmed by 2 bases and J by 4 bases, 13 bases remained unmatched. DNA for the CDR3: TGTGCCACCAGTGATTGGGCTTCCGGGACAGAGTTTTACAATGAGCAGTTCTTC. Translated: CATSDWASGTEFYNEQFF.

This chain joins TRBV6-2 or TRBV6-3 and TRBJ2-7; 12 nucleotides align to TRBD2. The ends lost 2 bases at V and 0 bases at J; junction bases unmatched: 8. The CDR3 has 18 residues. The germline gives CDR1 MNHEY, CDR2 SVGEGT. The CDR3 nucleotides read TGTGCCAGCAGTTACCACAGGGGACTAGCGGGTGGCTCCTACGAGCAGTACTTC. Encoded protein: CASSYHRGLAGGSYEQYF.

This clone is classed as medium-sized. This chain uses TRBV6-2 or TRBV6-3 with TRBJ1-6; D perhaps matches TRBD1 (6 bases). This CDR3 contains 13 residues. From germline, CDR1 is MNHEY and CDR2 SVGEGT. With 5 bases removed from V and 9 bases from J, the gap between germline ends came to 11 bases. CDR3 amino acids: CASSGQGTSPLHF. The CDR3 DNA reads TGTGCCAGCAGTGGCCAGGGGACTTCACCCCTCCACTTT.

CDR3 sequence reads: CASSFIGRVSGELFF. The CDR3 DNA follows: TGTGCCAGCAGCTTTATTGGTAGGGTGAGCGGGGAGCTGTTTTTT. This rearrangement joins TRBV5-6 to TRBJ2-2; D not resolved. With 2 bases removed from V and 7 bases from J, the gap between germline ends came to 15 bases. Germline V gene sequence: CDR1 SGHDT, CDR2 YYEEEE. This CDR3 region has 15 residues.

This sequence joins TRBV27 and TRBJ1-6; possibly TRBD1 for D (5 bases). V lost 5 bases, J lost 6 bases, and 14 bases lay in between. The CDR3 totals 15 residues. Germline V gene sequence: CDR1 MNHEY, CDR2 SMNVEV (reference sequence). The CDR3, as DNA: TGTGCCAGCAGTCAGGGAAGGAGGTCTAATTCACCCCTCCACTTT. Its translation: CASSQGRRSNSPLHF.

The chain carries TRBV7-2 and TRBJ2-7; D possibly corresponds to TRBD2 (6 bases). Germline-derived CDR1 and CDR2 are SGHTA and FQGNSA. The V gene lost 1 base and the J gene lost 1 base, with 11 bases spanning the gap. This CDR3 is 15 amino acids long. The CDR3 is CASSLDTGASYEQYF. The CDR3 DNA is TGTGCCAGCAGCTTAGACACGGGAGCTTCCTACGAGCAGTACTTC.

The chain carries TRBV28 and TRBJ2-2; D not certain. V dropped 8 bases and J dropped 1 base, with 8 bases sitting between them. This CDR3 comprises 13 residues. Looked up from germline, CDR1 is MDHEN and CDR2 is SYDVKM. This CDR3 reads CASVKGNTGELFF. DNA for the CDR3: TGTGCCAGCGTCAAGGGGAACACCGGGGAGCTGTTTTTT. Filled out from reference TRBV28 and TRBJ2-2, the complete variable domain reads DVKVTQSSRYLVKRTGEKVFLECVQDMDHENMFWYRQDPGLGLRLIYFSYDVKMKEKGDIPEGYSVSREKKERFSLILESASTNQTSMYLCASVKGNTGELFFGEGSRLTVL.

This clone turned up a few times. CDR3 bases: TGTGCCAGCACTCCGGGGAGCTCCTACAATGAGCAGTTCTTC. It translates to CASTPGSSYNEQFF. This chain joins TRBV28 and TRBJ2-1, with D perhaps matching TRBD2 (5 bases). V lost 7 bases to trimming and J lost 0 bases, with 10 bases between them. The CDR3 is made up of 14 amino acids. Germline lookup yields CDR1 MDHEN and CDR2 SYDVKM.

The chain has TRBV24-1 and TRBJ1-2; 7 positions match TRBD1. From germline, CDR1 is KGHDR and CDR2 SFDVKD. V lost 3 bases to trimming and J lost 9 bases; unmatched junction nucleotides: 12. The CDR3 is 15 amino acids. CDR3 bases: TGTGCCACCAGTGATCCAGGGGGTGGGGAGAACAGCTACACCTTC. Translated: CATSDPGGGENSYTF.

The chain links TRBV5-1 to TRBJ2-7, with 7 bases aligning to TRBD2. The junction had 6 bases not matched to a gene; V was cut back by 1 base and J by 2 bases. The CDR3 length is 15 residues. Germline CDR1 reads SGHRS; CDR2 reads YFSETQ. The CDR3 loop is CASSLSRSGAYEQYF. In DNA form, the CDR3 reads TGCGCCAGCAGCTTGTCCCGGAGCGGGGCCTACGAGCAGTACTTC.

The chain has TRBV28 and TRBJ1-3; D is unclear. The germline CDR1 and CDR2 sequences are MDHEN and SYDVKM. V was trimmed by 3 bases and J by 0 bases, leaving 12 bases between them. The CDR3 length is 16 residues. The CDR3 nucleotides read TGTGCCAGCAGTTTCGCGTTCTCCAGCTCTGGAAACACCATATATTTT. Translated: CASSFAFSSSGNTIYF. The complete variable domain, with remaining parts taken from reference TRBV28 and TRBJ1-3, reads DVKVTQSSRYLVKRTGEKVFLECVQDMDHENMFWYRQDPGLGLRLIYFSYDVKMKEKGDIPEGYSVSREKKERFSLILESASTNQTSMYLCASSFAFSSSGNTIYFGEGSWLTVV.